This T cell receptor (beta chain) emerged from a study of cytomegalovirus exposure and HLA in healthy donors. Study outcomes and limitations: Confirmation in vitro established that a few CMV-associated chains were specific for CMV antigens. The productive fraction for most TCR beta V segments was about 87% or about 30% in an earlier analysis. Rates of TCR association differed by HLA locus in a later analysis, with DRB1 highest and HLA-C lowest.

PCR was performed using 60 Vbeta and 13 Jbeta primers. The assay was immunoSEQ multiplex PCR, and TCRdb's table has in-frame clones only and misses some. The sample holds 75,000 to 100,000 clones, about 77% seen once. V was shortened by 3 bases and J by 8 bases, with 14 bases between the two germline ends. The V gene's germline CDR1 is GTSNPN and CDR2 SVGIG (reference sequence). The CDR3 is 13 residues long. About this clone: Its matching antigen is unknown.

The origin of this receptor is a man aged 35 to 55 in good health and CMV-seronegative. The chain recombines TRBV30 with TRBJ1-3; D perhaps matches TRBD1 (5 bases). Specimen: PBMCs. CDR3 residues: CAWRAGPMDTIYF. CDR3 bases: TGTGCCTGGAGAGCGGGACCGATGGACACCATATATTTT. Combining the CDR3 with reference TRBV30 and TRBJ1-3 gives the whole variable domain SQTIHQWPATLVQPVGSPLSLECTVEGTSNPNLYWYRQAAGRGLQLLFYSVGIGQISSEVPQNLSASRPQDRQFILSSKKLLLSDSGFYLCAWRAGPMDTIYFGEGSWLTVV.